This T cell receptor (beta chain) derives from a study of shared clonotypes between healthy human individuals. Across the whole study: Three plates each covered CD4 naive and memory; CD8 naive two, CD8 memory one.

Libraries were prepared by immunoSEQ multiplex PCR; TCRdb keeps only in-frame clonotypes and omits some of them. The table shows hundreds of thousands of clones, with roughly 95% occurring only once. From germline, CDR1 is KGHSH and CDR2 LQKENI. The CDR3 is 15 amino acids. The V gene lost 6 bases and the J gene lost 1 base, with 15 bases spanning the gap. J is TRBJ2-5 and V is TRBV18; D unresolved. Input material: naive CD4+ T cells sorted from blood. The subset was: CD45RA+ positively selected. The sequence was obtained from a woman aged 25 to 39 in good health. CDR3 sequence (DNA): TGTGCCAGCTCTCTTGGTTTGGGTCTCCAAGAGACCCAGTACTTC. Amino acid sequence: CASSLGLGLQETQYF. The full variable domain, its missing parts supplied by reference TRBV18 and TRBJ2-5, is NAGVMQNPRHLVRRRGQEARLRCSPMKGHSHVYWYRQLPEEGLKFMVYLQKENIIDESGMPKERFSAEFPKEGPSILRIQQVVRGDSAAYFCASSLGLGLQETQYFGPGTRLLVL.